This T cell receptor beta chain was retrieved from a study of Tregs in tolerant kidney transplant recipients (dated by TCRdb to the late 2010s). About the investigation overall: Before combined kidney and bone marrow transplantation, this study identified donor-specific regulatory T cells using TCRbeta sequencing and then followed those same cells after transplant. TCRbeta repertoire sequencing was used in a few healthy controls to compare several ways of expanding Tregs specific for an allogeneic donor.

This clone was detected once. It lacks a known antigen. One base away there is no much larger clone; base qualities are not given. General findings and caveats noted by the study authors: Expanding Tregs with activated donor B cells appeared to identify the most biologically relevant and donor-specific TCRbeta repertoire. Biological reproducibility was not directly addressed, though technical replication error appeared minimal. Because the study included only a small number of patients, the results must be confirmed in larger populations and under other immunosuppression protocols.

Genomic DNA was extracted from sorted cells with the QIAGEN DNeasy Blood and Tissue Kit for TCRbeta CDR3 sequencing. High-throughput TCRbeta CDR3 sequencing, which included PCR amplification with bias correction and internal controls, was done commercially through immunoSEQ. Regarding the original processing steps: A unique productive TCRbeta sequence was defined by the CDR3 nucleotide sequence when primers matched, and otherwise by the CDR3 amino acid sequence together with the Vbeta and Jbeta genes. To correct sorting error, sequences shared between sorted populations at a frequency ratio of 2:1 or less were removed; the rest were assigned to the higher population. Donor-reactive sequences were defined as at least 5-fold expanded in CFSE-low cells versus unstimulated cells, with frequency of at least 0.01% in CFSE-low cells. Jensen-Shannon divergence, calculated on the top 100 TCRbeta sequences ranked by frequency, was used to quantify repertoire divergence. When a sample had multiple sequencing runs, each run was corrected for sorting error separately and the runs were then pooled. As stored in TCRdb, this immuneACCESS dataset retains in-frame rearrangements with V and J assigned. A fraction of the clones does not appear; measured against another copy, unresolved V genes explain less than half of the discrepancy, and the remainder lacks a known reason. That table furnishes V, J and clone size, whereas the DNA furnished D and trimming. The sample profile shows 240,000 or so clones; more than 65% of them were found once. The top ten clones comprise 0.55% to 0.65% of the sample.

Thawed PBMCs were FACS-sorted into unstimulated Tregs (CD4+CD25+CD127-), CD4+ non-Tregs (CD4+CD25-), CD4 cells and CD8 cells. Blood from healthy controls was obtained either from healthy volunteers or as purchased buffy coats. Healthy control blood was processed by Ficoll density gradient to PBMCs and cryopreserved; patient PBMCs were collected before and after transplant. CDR1 and CDR2 are read off the germline V gene as SGHVS and FQNEAQ. The CDR3, from cysteine to phenylalanine, totals 14 residues. The sequence is cut down to CDR3 DNA, 42 bases in frame from base 1. V and J are truncated by 5 bases and 0 bases respectively, leaving an intervening sequence of 10 bases.

The chain uses TRBV7-8 and TRBJ1-1; the D gene is not confidently resolved. The sample taken for sequencing was CD4+ T cells from blood. The TCR was taken from a human donor in good health. The CDR3 here reads CASSGKRMNTEAFF. DNA sequence: TGTGCCAGCAGCGGCAAGAGAATGAACACTGAAGCTTTCTTT.